The rows below give T cell receptor beta chains drawn from one sample of a study of blood T cell repertoires in COVID-19. TCRdb keeps only in-frame clones here, not all; method: immunoSEQ multiplex PCR. The top ten hold about 3.2% of the sample, which has some 530,000 clones, over 75% seen once. The sequenced sample was peripheral blood. These receptor sequences come from a human donor in a cohort sampled during active COVID-19. Each CDR3 is given without its conserved first and last residue. The order of the fields is V gene, J gene, clone size, D gene, CDR3 protein. A D gene is named only where the DNA matches it firmly. Clone size appears in some rows only: once, few, many, or a class for an expanded clone.

v_call: TRBV6-6; j_call: TRBJ1-6; clone_size: -; d_call: -; cdr3_aa: ASSFVGPQISRLNSPLH
v_call: TRBV9; j_call: TRBJ2-1; clone_size: -; d_call: TRBD2; cdr3_aa: ASSRGVSSYNEQF
v_call: TRBV6-4; j_call: TRBJ2-2; clone_size: -; d_call: TRBD2; cdr3_aa: ASSDSSFAGANTGELF
v_call: TRBV5-1; j_call: TRBJ2-6; clone_size: -; d_call: TRBD1; cdr3_aa: ASSWKGQGDVLT
v_call: TRBV19; j_call: TRBJ1-1; clone_size: -; d_call: -; cdr3_aa: ASSWTTENTEAF
v_call: TRBV10-3; j_call: TRBJ1-1; clone_size: -; d_call: -; cdr3_aa: ATRDIVLNTEAF
v_call: TRBV6-5; j_call: TRBJ2-3; clone_size: -; d_call: -; cdr3_aa: ASSYSGRVDADTQY
v_call: TRBV11-3; j_call: TRBJ2-1; clone_size: -; d_call: -; cdr3_aa: ASSFRSAPQF
v_call: TRBV7-3; j_call: TRBJ2-6; clone_size: -; d_call: TRBD2; cdr3_aa: ASSLIAGVSGANVLT
v_call: TRBV7-9; j_call: TRBJ2-1; clone_size: -; d_call: TRBD2; cdr3_aa: ASSLAGGYNEQF
v_call: TRBV2; j_call: TRBJ1-1; clone_size: -; d_call: -; cdr3_aa: ASSTKTGRSSGAF
v_call: TRBV7-2; j_call: TRBJ1-1; clone_size: few; d_call: -; cdr3_aa: ASSLTQGETEAF
v_call: TRBV6-6; j_call: TRBJ2-1; clone_size: -; d_call: TRBD2; cdr3_aa: ASINRGTSSYNEQF
v_call: TRBV30; j_call: TRBJ1-5; clone_size: few; d_call: TRBD1; cdr3_aa: AWGQGQDYQPQH
v_call: TRBV11-3; j_call: TRBJ1-1; clone_size: -; d_call: -; cdr3_aa: ASSLSTSNTEAF
v_call: TRBV6-6; j_call: TRBJ2-5; clone_size: -; d_call: TRBD1; cdr3_aa: ASSKPMTGMVETQY
v_call: TRBV7-9; j_call: TRBJ2-1; clone_size: -; d_call: TRBD2; cdr3_aa: ASSLSSGISSSYNEQF
v_call: TRBV23-1; j_call: TRBJ2-7; clone_size: -; d_call: -; cdr3_aa: ASSQLQGFSSYEQY
v_call: TRBV2; j_call: TRBJ1-4; clone_size: once; d_call: -; cdr3_aa: ASTLPTPEGGEKLF
v_call: TRBV19; j_call: TRBJ1-4; clone_size: many; d_call: TRBD1; cdr3_aa: ASSLLDRAGKLF
v_call: TRBV5-4; j_call: TRBJ2-1; clone_size: -; d_call: TRBD2; cdr3_aa: ASRLAGGGREQF
v_call: TRBV5-5; j_call: TRBJ2-5; clone_size: once; d_call: -; cdr3_aa: ASTSWRPGAETQY
v_call: TRBV10-3; j_call: TRBJ2-3; clone_size: -; d_call: TRBD1; cdr3_aa: AISDGDRGTDTQY
v_call: TRBV6-1; j_call: TRBJ1-5; clone_size: -; d_call: -; cdr3_aa: ASSDEFRNQPQH
v_call: TRBV5-1; j_call: TRBJ2-7; clone_size: -; d_call: TRBD2; cdr3_aa: ASSLGLAGGNEQY
v_call: TRBV30; j_call: TRBJ2-7; clone_size: few; d_call: TRBD2; cdr3_aa: AWSVYGTSGISSYEQY
v_call: TRBV19; j_call: TRBJ1-5; clone_size: -; d_call: -; cdr3_aa: ASTLGGRVQPQH
v_call: TRBV9; j_call: TRBJ2-7; clone_size: many; d_call: -; cdr3_aa: ASSVGEGAGQSYEQY
v_call: TRBV7-3; j_call: TRBJ1-1; clone_size: -; d_call: -; cdr3_aa: ASSLDGRTGGTEAF
v_call: TRBV5-1; j_call: TRBJ1-5; clone_size: -; d_call: -; cdr3_aa: ASSLFGDSNQPQH
v_call: TRBV27; j_call: TRBJ1-1; clone_size: -; d_call: -; cdr3_aa: ASSLGHLGTEAF
v_call: TRBV28; j_call: TRBJ1-1; clone_size: -; d_call: -; cdr3_aa: ASSPQLNTEAF
v_call: TRBV15; j_call: TRBJ1-2; clone_size: -; d_call: -; cdr3_aa: ATSRSKGFNYGYT
v_call: TRBV7-9; j_call: TRBJ1-5; clone_size: -; d_call: -; cdr3_aa: ASSLGTDSNQPQH
v_call: TRBV29-1; j_call: TRBJ2-2; clone_size: -; d_call: TRBD1; cdr3_aa: SVEERDRRTGELF
v_call: TRBV3-1/TRBV3-2; j_call: TRBJ2-4; clone_size: few; d_call: TRBD2; cdr3_aa: ASSPLWTSGRFAAKNIQY
v_call: TRBV6-1; j_call: TRBJ1-2; clone_size: -; d_call: TRBD1; cdr3_aa: ASSEPGQGEGYT
v_call: TRBV4-3; j_call: TRBJ2-7; clone_size: many; d_call: TRBD1; cdr3_aa: ASSPGTGRSSEQY
v_call: TRBV6-4; j_call: TRBJ2-2; clone_size: once; d_call: TRBD2; cdr3_aa: ASSDGLAGVSGELF
v_call: TRBV11-3; j_call: TRBJ2-2; clone_size: -; d_call: TRBD1; cdr3_aa: ASSQYRGTGELF
v_call: TRBV9; j_call: TRBJ2-5; clone_size: -; d_call: TRBD1; cdr3_aa: ASSPQGRGETQY
v_call: TRBV19; j_call: TRBJ1-1; clone_size: -; d_call: -; cdr3_aa: ASSRPGLSKNTEAF
v_call: TRBV19; j_call: TRBJ1-2; clone_size: -; d_call: TRBD1; cdr3_aa: ASTNRDSHSRYT
v_call: TRBV4-3; j_call: TRBJ1-2; clone_size: -; d_call: -; cdr3_aa: ASSQDRVWGYT
v_call: TRBV5-6; j_call: TRBJ2-7; clone_size: -; d_call: -; cdr3_aa: ASSFSGNEQY
v_call: TRBV2; j_call: TRBJ1-2; clone_size: -; d_call: TRBD1; cdr3_aa: ASSEPGTGGSNT
v_call: TRBV6-6; j_call: TRBJ2-3; clone_size: -; d_call: -; cdr3_aa: ASVPSGTDTQY